These 7 T cell receptor beta chains came from one sample sequenced in a study of T cell changes during pregnancy in multiple sclerosis. TCRdb's table, derived via immunoSEQ multiplex PCR, lists solely in-frame clones and lacks some. The sample has about 66,000 clones; roughly nine tenths are singletons. The sequenced sample was CD8+ T cells from peripheral blood mononuclear cells, obtained before pregnancy. These TCRs come from a female donor with multiple sclerosis, enrolled in a pregnancy study.

The J gene is TRBJ1-6, the V gene TRBV30; D perhaps matches TRBD1 (5 bases). The CDR3 runs to 13 residues. The V end was cut by 4 bases, the J end by 12 bases, with 16 bases between. CDR1 is GTSNPN and CDR2 is SVGIG in the germline V gene (reference sequence). CDR3 sequence (DNA): TGTGCCTGGAACCAGGGCCTCTCGGAACCCCTCCACTTT. Translating it yields CAWNQGLSEPLHF.

In DNA, the CDR3 is TGTGCCAGCAGCAAAAGTTCAGGGCTGGTTGGAAACACCATATATTTT. Protein product: CASSKSSGLVGNTIYF. V and J are TRBV21-1 and TRBJ1-3; TRBD1, the D gene given by the table, was not confirmed from the DNA. TRBV21-1 is reported as a pseudogene. This CDR3 spans 16 amino acids.

The rearrangement links TRBV9 to TRBJ2-7; 10 bases match TRBD1. The ends lost 3 bases at V and 3 bases at J; junction bases unmatched: 6. The length of the CDR3 is 15 residues. Germline V gene lookup returns CDR1 SGDLS and CDR2 YYNGEE. The CDR3 spells CASSEGDRGVYEQYF. The CDR3 DNA is TGTGCCAGCAGCGAGGGGGACAGGGGCGTCTACGAGCAGTACTTC. Full variable domain (outside the CDR3, taken from reference TRBV9 and TRBJ2-7): DSGVTQTPKHLITATGQRVTLRCSPRSGDLSVYWYQQSLDQGLQFLIQYYNGEERAKGNILERFSAQQFPDLHSELNLSSLELGDSALYFCASSEGDRGVYEQYFGPGTRLTVT.

The chain is built from TRBV9 and TRBJ1-4; the D gene is possibly TRBD1 (5 bases). Germline loops: CDR1 SGDLS, CDR2 YYNGEE. The CDR3 contains 16 residues. V shed 4 bases and J shed 7 bases, with 20 bases lying between them. This CDR3 reads CASSPGGMGPTEKLFF. The CDR3 DNA sequence: TGTGCCAGCAGCCCGGGAGGCATGGGACCCACTGAAAAACTGTTTTTT.

V usage is TRBV6-5 and J usage is TRBJ2-1; 9 nucleotides match TRBD1. This CDR3 is built from 13 residues. J was trimmed by 4 bases and V by 8 bases; bases with no gene match: 3. CDR1 is MNHEY, CDR2 SVGAGI, per germline. CDR3: CASCGQGYNEQFF. The CDR3 nucleotides read TGTGCCAGCTGTGGACAGGGGTACAATGAGCAGTTCTTC.

V is TRBV19 and J is TRBJ1-1, with no clear D. The length of the CDR3 is 13 residues. Trimming cost V 1 base and J 8 bases, with 11 bases left between them. CDR1 is LNHDA, CDR2 SQIVND, per germline (reference sequence). The CDR3 is CASSIVSANEAFF. The CDR3 DNA is TGTGCCAGTAGTATAGTGAGTGCAAACGAAGCTTTCTTT.

This clone appeared once. The chain links TRBV7-8 to TRBJ2-3; 9 nucleotides align to TRBD2. Trimming at V came to 2 bases and at J to 6 bases, leaving 9 bases not matched to a gene. Germline V gives CDR1 SGHVS, CDR2 FQNEAQ. The CDR3 totals 16 residues. The CDR3 bases are TGTGCCAGCAGCTTACGGATGGCGGGGGGGCTGGATACGCAGTATTTT. Protein sequence: CASSLRMAGGLDTQYF. Full variable domain (remainder filled in from reference TRBV7-8 and TRBJ2-3): GAGVSQSPRYKVAKRGQDVALRCDPISGHVSLFWYQQALGQGPEFLTYFQNEAQLDKSGLPSDRFFAERPEGSVSTLKIQRTQQEDSAVYLCASSLRMAGGLDTQYFGPGTRLTVL.